The present entry profiles one TCR beta chain with its context. This sample is part of a study of blood T cell repertoires in COVID-19. At the level of the study: The samples span acute and convalescent COVID-19 from the United States, Italy and Spain. T cells, B-cell-depleted T cells, or PBMCs provided the cDNA or gDNA that served as material.

The V gene's germline CDR1 is SGHTS and CDR2 YDEGEE. Trimming left V 3 bases short and J 7 bases short, with 11 bases between. This CDR3 is built from 13 residues. Per the authors' pipeline: Reference gene primer amplification gave estimated nucleated cell counts. Assay: immunoSEQ multiplex PCR; the TCRdb copy retains only in-frame clones and omits some. V and J calls and clone size follow that table, whereas D and trimming were derived from the DNA. The repertoire holds fewer than 90,000 clones, with about 80% as singletons. The receptor was derived from a man aged 50 or older with acute or convalescent COVID-19. The chain recombines TRBV5-8 with TRBJ1-3, with D perhaps TRBD1 (6 bases). The sample consisted of peripheral blood. CDR3: CASSSQGLNTIYF. As DNA, the CDR3 is TGTGCCAGCAGCTCCCAGGGGCTTAACACCATATATTTT.